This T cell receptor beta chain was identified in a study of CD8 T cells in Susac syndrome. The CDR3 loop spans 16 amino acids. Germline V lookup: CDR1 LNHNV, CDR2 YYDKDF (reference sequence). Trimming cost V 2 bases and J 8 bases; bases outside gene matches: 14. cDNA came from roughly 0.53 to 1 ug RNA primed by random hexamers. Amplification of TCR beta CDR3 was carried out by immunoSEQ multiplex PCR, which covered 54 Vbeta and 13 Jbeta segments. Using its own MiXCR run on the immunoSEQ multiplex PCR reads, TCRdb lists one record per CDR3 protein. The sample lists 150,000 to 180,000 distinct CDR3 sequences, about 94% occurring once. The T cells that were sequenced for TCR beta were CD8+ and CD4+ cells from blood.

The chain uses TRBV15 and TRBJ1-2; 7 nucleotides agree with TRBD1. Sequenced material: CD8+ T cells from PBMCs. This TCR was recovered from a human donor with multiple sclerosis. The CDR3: CATSRRQGWSSGGYTF. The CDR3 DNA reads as TGTGCCACCAGCAGAAGACAGGGTTGGTCTTCGGGAGGCTACACCTTC.